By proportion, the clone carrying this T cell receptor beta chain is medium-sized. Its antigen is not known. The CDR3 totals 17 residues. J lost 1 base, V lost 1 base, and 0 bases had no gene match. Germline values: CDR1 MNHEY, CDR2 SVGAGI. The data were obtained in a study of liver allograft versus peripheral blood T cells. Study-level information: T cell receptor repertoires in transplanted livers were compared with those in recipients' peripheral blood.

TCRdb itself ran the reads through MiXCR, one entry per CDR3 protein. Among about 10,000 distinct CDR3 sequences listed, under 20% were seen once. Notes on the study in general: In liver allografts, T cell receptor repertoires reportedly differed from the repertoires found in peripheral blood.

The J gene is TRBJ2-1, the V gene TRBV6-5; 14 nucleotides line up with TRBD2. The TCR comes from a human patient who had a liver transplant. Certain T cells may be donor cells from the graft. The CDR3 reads CASSYWTSGGSYNEQFF. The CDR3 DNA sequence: TGTGCCAGCAGTTACTGGACTAGCGGGGGGTCCTACAATGAGCAGTTCTTC.